The present T cell receptor (beta chain) was sequenced within a study of T cell responses to AZD1222 COVID-19 vaccine. Concerning this clone itself: Its antigen is not identified.

Points from the study as a whole: At baseline, just five to seven AZD1222 recipients tested seropositive. Donors in the cohort were predominantly white British and more often female, and clonal diversity was possibly underestimated. Repertoire sampling occurred only after the peak T cell response.

The table came from immunoSEQ multiplex PCR; TCRdb's copy has only in-frame clones and leaves some out. The sample contains fewer than 65,000 clones, around 83% of which appear only once. The TCR comes from an adult in good health. The sample consisted of peripheral blood, taken on day 0 of AZD1222 vaccination.

The CDR3 loop is CASRLRDSYNSPLHF. The CDR3 coding sequence is TGTGCCAGTAGACTCAGGGACTCCTATAATTCACCCCTCCACTTT. This sequence joins TRBV19 and TRBJ1-6, with D maybe TRBD1 (5 bases). Trimming stripped 6 bases from V and 0 bases from J, with 9 bases between. This CDR3 is 15 amino acids long. From germline, CDR1 is LNHDA and CDR2 SQIVND (reference sequence).